These 18 T cell receptor beta chains originate from one sample sequenced in a study of OX40 agonist ivuxolimab in advanced cancers. Libraries were made using the immunoSEQ multiplex PCR assay. TCRdb retrieved this table from immuneACCESS and kept in-frame rearrangements only. Not all clones are present; in checked studies, unresolved V genes account for under half, and no reason is known for the remainder. Counted in this sample were over 100,000 clones; roughly nine tenths of them appeared once. Around 0.55% of the sample is held by the ten biggest clonotypes. The sequenced sample was CD4+ or CD8+ T cells sorted from blood, obtained in a trial of the OX40 agonist ivuxolimab. These receptor sequences come from an adult with an advanced solid tumor such as melanoma, head and neck, liver or kidney cancer.

The V gene is TRBV18, the J gene TRBJ2-7, with D perhaps matching TRBD1 or TRBD2 (5 bases each). V shed 0 bases and J shed 4 bases, with 13 bases lying between them. The CDR3 loop spans 15 amino acids. CDR1 is KGHSH, CDR2 LQKENI, per germline. The CDR3, as DNA: TGTGCCAGCTCACCACCGAGGGGTATGGGGTACGAGCAGTACTTC. Its protein is CASSPPRGMGYEQYF.

V usage is TRBV9 and J usage is TRBJ1-1; 7 positions match TRBD1. Trimming removed 0 bases from V and 4 bases from J; junction bases left unmatched: 12. Germline CDR1 reads SGDLS; CDR2 reads YYNGEE. This CDR3 has 17 amino acids. Written as DNA, the CDR3 is TGTGCCAGCAGCGTAGCTATCCTCCAGCAGGGGGGCACTGAAGCTTTCTTT. Translation: CASSVAILQQGGTEAFF.

For this clone: This CDR3 is also generated by other DNA sequences in the sample. The V and J genes are TRBV10-1 and TRBJ2-2, with D perhaps matching TRBD1 (6 bases). Trimming removed 3 bases at V and 8 bases at J, with 13 bases between. The CDR3 covers 14 residues. Germline lookup yields CDR1 WNHNN and CDR2 SYGVQD (reference sequence). CDR3 residues: CASSERTASGELFF. The CDR3 DNA sequence: TGCGCCAGCAGTGAAAGGACAGCCAGTGGGGAGCTGTTTTTT.

This sequence joins TRBV7-2 and TRBJ1-6, with D uncertain. The CDR3 sequence is 12 residues long. Trimming cost V 1 base and J 10 bases, with 5 bases left between them. Germline lookup yields CDR1 SGHTA and CDR2 FQGNSA. The CDR3 DNA reads as TGTGCCAGCAGCTTAGACCAATCACCCCTCCACTTT. Translating it yields CASSLDQSPLHF. Filled out from reference TRBV7-2 and TRBJ1-6, the complete variable domain reads GAGVSQSPSNKVTEKGKDVELRCDPISGHTALYWYRQSLGQGLEFLIYFQGNSAPDKSGLPSDRFSAERTGGSVSTLTIQRTQQEDSAVYLCASSLDQSPLHFGNGTRLTVT.

The chain joins TRBV6-5 to TRBJ2-4; D perhaps matches TRBD2 (7 bases). Looked up from germline, CDR1 is MNHEY and CDR2 is SVGAGI. The length of the CDR3 is 14 residues. The V end was cut by 6 bases, the J end by 4 bases, with 13 bases between. CDR3 bases: TGTGCCAGCAGAGGGGGGGCTAATAAAAACATTCAGTACTTC. It translates to CASRGGANKNIQYF.

The chain couples TRBV19 to TRBJ1-6; the D gene is possibly TRBD1 (5 bases). V was shortened by 7 bases and J by 7 bases, with 11 bases between the two germline ends. The CDR3 consists of 13 residues. Germline loops: CDR1 LNHDA, CDR2 SQIVND (reference sequence). The DNA for the CDR3 is TGTGCCAGTACCGGGACGGAAAATTCACCCCTCCACTTT. It specifies CASTGTENSPLHF.

This chain links TRBV7-2 with TRBJ2-3; 11 bases are a match to TRBD2. Germline V gives CDR1 SGHTA, CDR2 FQGNSA. J was trimmed by 4 bases and V by 0 bases; bases with no gene match: 3. The CDR3 runs to 16 residues. As DNA, the CDR3 is TGTGCCAGCAGCTTAGCCTCTAGCGGGGGGTCAGATACGCAGTATTTT. Translation gives CASSLASSGGSDTQYF.

The V gene is TRBV29-1, the J gene TRBJ2-4; TRBD1 or TRBD2 may be the D gene (7 bases each). In germline, CDR1 is SQVTM, CDR2 ANQGSEA. V dropped 6 bases and J dropped 7 bases, with 16 bases sitting between them. The CDR3 contains 13 residues. CDR3 sequence: CSVGRQGGNIQYF. Written as DNA, the CDR3 is TGCAGCGTCGGGCGGCAGGGGGGGAACATTCAGTACTTC.

The rearrangement joins TRBV7-8 to TRBJ1-1, with D perhaps TRBD1 (6 bases). Germline values: CDR1 SGHVS, CDR2 FQNEAQ. The CDR3 spans 14 residues. The V end was cut by 1 base, the J end by 5 bases, with 11 bases between. As DNA, the CDR3 is TGTGCCAGCAGCTTAGAAGGGGGAAGGACTGAAGCTTTCTTT. Translating gives CASSLEGGRTEAFF. Combining the CDR3 with reference TRBV7-8 and TRBJ1-1 gives the whole variable domain GAGVSQSPRYKVAKRGQDVALRCDPISGHVSLFWYQQALGQGPEFLTYFQNEAQLDKSGLPSDRFFAERPEGSVSTLKIQRTQQEDSAVYLCASSLEGGRTEAFFGQGTRLTVV.

V gene TRBV11-2 combines with J gene TRBJ1-2, with TRBD1 as a possible D gene (6 bases). Between the trimmed V and J ends, which lost 5 bases and 4 bases, there was a span of 14 bases. CDR1 and CDR2 from the germline V gene are SGHAT and FQNNGV. The CDR3 totals 14 residues. The CDR3 reads CASSPQTGGYGYTF. The CDR3 DNA sequence: TGTGCCAGCAGCCCCCAGACAGGAGGCTATGGCTACACCTTC.

For this clone: As the CDR3 is not closed by the conserved phenylalanine or tryptophan, this likely results from a read error. Because the CDR3's place on the DNA is in doubt, the DNA is left out and the CDR3 is given as listed by TCRdb. The genes are TRBV18 and TRBJ1-3; the D call TRBD1 from the table was never checked on the DNA. Germline V gives CDR1 KGHSH, CDR2 LQKENI. The CDR3 length equals 12 residues, ends included. CDR3 amino acids: CASSGLSGTGVY.

This clone has just one count. The genes are TRBV7-2 and TRBJ2-1; 7 bases agree with TRBD2. Germline loops: CDR1 SGHTA, CDR2 FQGNSA. The ends lost 8 bases at V and 3 bases at J; junction bases unmatched: 10. The CDR3 runs to 15 residues. The CDR3 DNA sequence: TGTGCCAGCGGCGCTACGGGGGGAGGCTACAATGAGCAGTTCTTC. This translates into CASGATGGGYNEQFF.

V gene TRBV7-6 combines with J gene TRBJ2-5; no clear D gene. V shed 5 bases and J shed 5 bases, with 9 bases lying between them. CDR3 length: 12 amino acids. Per the germline V gene, CDR1 is SGHVS and CDR2 is FNYEAQ. The CDR3 reads CASSPVRETQYF. CDR3 DNA: TGTGCCAGCAGCCCAGTACGGGAGACCCAGTACTTC.

The V and J genes are TRBV5-4 and TRBJ2-1; D is undetermined. CDR3 length: 14 residues. The germline V and J ends were trimmed by 4 bases and 8 bases, with 16 bases remaining between them. Germline-derived CDR1 and CDR2 are SGHNT and YYREEE (reference sequence). CDR3 coding DNA: TGTGCCAGCAGCCGGAACGATTTAATACATGAGCAGTTCTTC. Protein: CASSRNDLIHEQFF.

The genes are TRBV4-1 and TRBJ1-2; possibly TRBD1 for D (5 bases). V was clipped by 1 base and J by 2 bases, with 8 bases between them. The CDR3 is 14 amino acids. Per the germline V gene, CDR1 is MGHRA and CDR2 is YSYEKL. CDR3 coding DNA: TGCGCCAGCAGCCAAGTGTGGGGGAACTATGGCTACACCTTC. This sequence encodes CASSQVWGNYGYTF.

The V and J genes are TRBV18 and TRBJ2-1; tentative D call: TRBD2 (7 bases). CDR1 and CDR2 (germline): KGHSH, LQKENI. The CDR3 is 17 residues long. Between the trimmed V and J ends, which lost 5 bases and 7 bases, there was a span of 24 bases. Written as DNA, the CDR3 is TGTGCCAGCTCAACTCCTCCTCGACAGAGGGGGGGGAATGAGCAGTTCTTC. Protein sequence: CASSTPPRQRGGNEQFF.

The chain employs TRBV4-1 and TRBJ2-7; 11 bases match TRBD2. V gave up 4 bases and J gave up 2 bases; unmatched junction bases: 7. This CDR3 has 16 residues. Germline lookup yields CDR1 MGHRA and CDR2 YSYEKL. Written as DNA, the CDR3 is TGCGCCAGCAGCCCGAGCTTAGCGGGGGGGACCTACGAGCAGTACTTC. Protein: CASSPSLAGGTYEQYF.

This clone has a single count. The rearrangement uses TRBV6-1 and TRBJ2-3; 12 nucleotides align to TRBD2. The V and J ends lost 4 bases and 2 bases, in that order; junction bases with no gene match: 4. Germline lookup yields CDR1 MNHNS and CDR2 SASEGT. This CDR3 contains 16 residues. CDR3 protein: CASSARLAGVTDTQYF. CDR3 DNA sequence: TGTGCCAGCAGTGCCAGACTAGCGGGGGTCACAGATACGCAGTATTTT.